A selection of T cell receptor beta chains follows, all from one sample in a study of T cell repertoires in cytomegalovirus infection. TCRdb processed the reads anew with MiXCR; each CDR3 protein has one entry. The data show about 700,000 distinct CDR3 sequences, around 32% seen once. Their target antigens are unknown. The sequencing here drew on cultured PBMCs, taken from culture after CMV antigen stimulation. Every receptor here comes from a human donor in good health (CMV status not recorded). Some clones in this sample may be carry-over from other donors' samples. The CDR3 runs from the conserved cysteine through the conserved F or W. The order of the fields is clone size, J gene, V gene, D gene, CDR3 DNA, CDR3 protein. The D gene is left open where the match is weak. Clone size is not always given. Where it is, it says once, few, many or a class for expanded clones.

- TRBJ1-1 TRBV7-9 - TGTGCCAGCAGCTTAGTAGGTTGGGAGAACACTGAAGCTTTCTTT CASSLVGWENTEAFF
- TRBJ2-3 TRBV24-1 TRBD2 TGTGCCACCAGTGATTCCGACAGCGGGGGCCGCACAGATACGCAGTATTTT CATSDSDSGGRTDTQYF
many TRBJ2-3 TRBV7-8 TRBD1 TGTGCCAGCAGCACGGCCTGGACAGGGTCTCTAAGCACAGATACGCAGTATTTT CASSTAWTGSLSTDTQYF
many TRBJ2-3 TRBV7-2 - TGTGCCAGCAGCCCCAGACCAGGTTACATCACAGATACGCAGTATTTT CASSPRPGYITDTQYF
few TRBJ2-5 TRBV27 TRBD1 TGTGCCAGCAGTTGGTCGACAGGGTTGTACGAGACCCAGTACTTC CASSWSTGLYETQYF
- TRBJ2-7 TRBV20-1 TRBD2 TGCAGCGTCACTTCCATGGGGGAGGGCCTGATCGAGCAGTACTTC CSVTSMGEGLIEQYF
many TRBJ1-2 TRBV7-2 - TGTGCCAGCAGCTTATGGGGGGATGGCTACACCTTC CASSLWGDGYTF
- TRBJ2-1 TRBV5-4 TRBD1 TGTGCCAGCAGCTTCTACCCCGGGGACAGGGGTTCGGGCAATGAGCAGTTCTTC CASSFYPGDRGSGNEQFF
- TRBJ2-5 TRBV11-2 TRBD2 TGTGCCAGCAGGCCGATAGCGGGGAACCAAGAGACCCAGTACTTC CASRPIAGNQETQYF
many TRBJ2-7 TRBV7-2 TRBD2 TGTGCCAGCAGCAACTCGGGACTAGCGGACTACGAGCAGTACTTC CASSNSGLADYEQYF
many TRBJ2-3 TRBV7-2 TRBD2 TGTGCCAGCAGCTTAGCTAGTAGCGGGAGGGCCGTCGATACGCAGTATTTT CASSLASSGRAVDTQYF
- TRBJ2-2 TRBV12-5 - TGTGCTAGTGGTTTGGCCCAGAGGGGACGGGCAGCAGGTGCCGGGGAGCTGTTTTTT CASGLAQRGRAAGAGELFF
- TRBJ2-7 TRBV20-1 TRBD2 TGCAGTGCTAGCCCGGGAGGGCCTGAAGACGAGCAGTACTTC CSASPGGPEDEQYF
once TRBJ1-1 TRBV2 - TGTGCCAGCAGTGAAGGGTTCGGGTTGTTGGACACTGAAGCTTTCTTT CASSEGFGLLDTEAFF
- TRBJ2-2 TRBV12-3/TRBV12-4 - TGTGCCAGCACCCTGGGGCGGGGCCCGAACACCGGGGAGCTGTTTTTT CASTLGRGPNTGELFF
few TRBJ1-5 TRBV12-3/TRBV12-4 - TGTGCCAGCAGTTTGAGTCGTCAGCCCCAGCATTTT CASSLSRQPQHF
- TRBJ1-3 TRBV18 - TGTGCCAGCTCACCCGCCGGGCAGTCCTCTGGAAACACCATATATTTT CASSPAGQSSGNTIYF
many TRBJ1-1 TRBV20-1 TRBD1 TGCAGTGCCGAAGATAGACAGGGGGGAGATGAAGCTTTCTTT CSAEDRQGGDEAFF
few TRBJ1-1 TRBV6-5 TRBD1 TGTGCCAGCAGTGAACCGGGACAGGCCCTACCTGAAGCTTTCTTT CASSEPGQALPEAFF
- TRBJ2-5 TRBV6-2/TRBV6-3 - TGTGCCGGCCAGTACTCAGGGGTCCCGAAGACCCAGTACTTC CAGQYSGVPKTQYF
- TRBJ2-1 TRBV20-1 - TGCAGTGCGGGTCGGGGGTTTGATGAGCAGTTCTTC CSAGRGFDEQFF
- TRBJ2-3 TRBV5-1 - TGCGCCAGCAGCTTGACAGACACAGATACGCAGTATTTT CASSLTDTDTQYF
many TRBJ2-7 TRBV5-1 - TGCGCCAGCAGCCTTGGGAGCAGGTACGAGCAGTACTTC CASSLGSRYEQYF
- TRBJ2-3 TRBV20-1 - TGCAGTGCTAAGCGGGCTATTTACACAGATACGCAGTATTTT CSAKRAIYTDTQYF
few TRBJ1-1 TRBV19 - TGTGCCAGTAGTATAAAGGCCGGGGTGAACACTGAAGCTTTCTTT CASSIKAGVNTEAFF
- TRBJ1-2 TRBV6-6 - TGTGCCAGCAGTCTCCAGGGAGACGGCTACACCTTC CASSLQGDGYTF
- TRBJ1-6 TRBV30 - TGTGCCTGGAGTGTGGAGGGGGTCCCTTATAATTCACCCCTCCACTTT CAWSVEGVPYNSPLHF
- TRBJ1-3 TRBV20-1 - TGCAGTGCTGAAGACAGAAACTCTGGAAACACCATATATTTT CSAEDRNSGNTIYF
many TRBJ2-1 TRBV7-2 TRBD2 TGTGCCAGCAGCTTACGCCATACCTTCCGGGGGGGGCTTACCTACAATGAGCAGTTCTTC CASSLRHTFRGGLTYNEQFF
few TRBJ2-1 TRBV4-1 - TGCGCCAGCAGCCAAGCGTTGCGACTCTACAATGAGCAGTTCTTC CASSQALRLYNEQFF
- TRBJ2-6 TRBV12-3/TRBV12-4 - TGTGCCACCGGGGGCGGTTGGTCCTCTGGGGCCAACGTCCTGACTTTC CATGGGWSSGANVLTF
- TRBJ2-1 TRBV10-3 TRBD2 TGTGCCATCAGTGGCCGTTCCGTGGGGGGGGAGCAGTTCTTC CAISGRSVGGEQFF
- TRBJ2-7 TRBV7-2 - TGTGCCAGCAGCTTTTCAGGGGACTCCTACGAGCAGTACTTC CASSFSGDSYEQYF
few TRBJ2-1 TRBV27 - TGTGCCAGCAGTTTTACCCACAGTGAGCAGTTCTTC CASSFTHSEQFF
- TRBJ2-7 TRBV7-9 - TGTGCCAGCAGTCGAATGTACGAGCAGTACTTC CASSRMYEQYF
- TRBJ1-6 TRBV12-3/TRBV12-4 TRBD1 TGTGCCAGCAGCAGGGGACAGGTGACTTCACCCCTCCACTTT CASSRGQVTSPLHF
- TRBJ2-7 TRBV7-2 - TGTGCCAGCAGCTTTTATGGGACACCCTACGAGCAGTACTTC CASSFYGTPYEQYF
few TRBJ2-1 TRBV19 TRBD2 TGTGCCAGTAGTATAGCTCCGGGGGGTATCAATGAGCAGTTCTTC CASSIAPGGINEQFF
many TRBJ1-6 TRBV7-2 TRBD1 TGTGCCAGCAGCTTTAGACAGGGCAATAATTCACCCCTCCACTTT CASSFRQGNNSPLHF
- TRBJ2-7 TRBV6-6 TRBD2 TGTGCCAGCAGTTATTTCCTAGCGGGAGCCTACGAGCAGTACTTC CASSYFLAGAYEQYF
many TRBJ2-3 TRBV7-2 TRBD1 TGTGCCAGCAGTCGGGACAGAAGCACAGATACGCAGTATTTT CASSRDRSTDTQYF
- TRBJ2-1 TRBV11-1 - TGTGCCAGCAGCTTAGACAGAACAGTTTACAATGAGCAGTTCTTC CASSLDRTVYNEQFF
- TRBJ1-2 TRBV20-1 - TGCAGTGCTAGAGATATTGGGGCGGAGTATGGCTACACCTTC CSARDIGAEYGYTF
- TRBJ1-2 TRBV10-3 - TGTGCCATCAGTGAGGGGGGCGCCGGTGGCTACACCTTC CAISEGGAGGYTF
few TRBJ1-4 TRBV20-1 - TGCAGTGCGTCCTCCAGTGAAAAACTGTTTTTT CSASSSEKLFF
- TRBJ1-1 TRBV12-3/TRBV12-4 - TGTGCCAGCAGTTTAGATTTGTTTTTAAGGCGGATGAACACTGAAGCTTTCTTT CASSLDLFLRRMNTEAFF
- TRBJ2-5 TRBV18 - TGTGCCAGCTCACCAGCGTACCAAGAGACCCAGTACTTC CASSPAYQETQYF
few TRBJ2-3 TRBV7-2 TRBD2 TGTGCCAGCAGCTTAAGGGCCGGACTAGGAGGAGATACGCAGTATTTT CASSLRAGLGGDTQYF
- TRBJ2-1 TRBV7-2 - TGTGCCAGCAGCTTAGCGGGAGGATTCGAGCAGTTCTTC CASSLAGGFEQFF
- TRBJ1-2 TRBV12-3/TRBV12-4 - TGTGCCAGCAGTTTCGGAGACACGCGATACTATGGCTACACCTTC CASSFGDTRYYGYTF
many TRBJ2-7 TRBV7-6 - TGTGCCAGCAGCTTAGACAGGGTACGATCCTACGAGCAGTACTTC CASSLDRVRSYEQYF
- TRBJ1-5 TRBV12-3/TRBV12-4 - TGTGCCAGCTCCGGCAGGGTGCGGCATTTT CASSGRVRHF
- TRBJ2-2 TRBV10-3 - TGTGCCATCTCGTTCGCGGACACCGGGGAGCTGTTTTTT CAISFADTGELFF
- TRBJ1-2 TRBV9 - TGTGCCAGCAGCTCTAATATAGGCTATGGCTACACCTTC CASSSNIGYGYTF
- TRBJ2-1 TRBV7-8 TRBD2 TGTGCCAGCACCACTAGCGGGCTATACAATGAGCAGTTCTTC CASTTSGLYNEQFF
- TRBJ1-2 TRBV6-1 - TGTGCCAGCAGAACCGGGGGTGGTGGAATCTATGGCTACACCTTC CASRTGGGGIYGYTF
- TRBJ2-1 TRBV5-1 - TGCGCCTCAGACTTGGGGGCGGCCACCGAGCAGTTCTTC CASDLGAATEQFF
few TRBJ1-2 TRBV7-9 - TGTGCCAGCAGCATTGGACAGTCTGCCGGGGACACCTTC CASSIGQSAGDTF
- TRBJ2-5 TRBV28 TRBD2 TGTGCCAGCAGTTCGCCGGGACTAGGAGAGACCCAGTACTTC CASSSPGLGETQYF